This T cell receptor (beta chain) was captured in a study of CD8 T cells in Susac syndrome. Reverse transcription of about 0.5 to 1 ug RNA was carried out with random hexamers. Amplification of TCR beta CDR3 across 54 Vbeta and 13 Jbeta was performed with immunoSEQ multiplex PCR. MiXCR, applied by TCRdb to the immunoSEQ multiplex PCR reads, yields one record per CDR3 protein. This table holds 75,000 to 95,000 distinct CDR3 sequences, 90% to 95% found once. CDR3 length: 15 amino acids. V lost 2 bases to trimming and J lost 4 bases; unmatched junction nucleotides: 5. Germline-derived CDR1 and CDR2 are MNHEY and SVGAGI.

The chain employs TRBV6-5 and TRBJ1-3, with 7 nucleotides matching TRBD1. The specimen was CD8+ T cells from PBMCs. This receptor was taken from a human donor with multiple sclerosis. The CDR3 loop reads CASSYKGARGNTIYF. In nucleotides, the CDR3 is TGTGCCAGCAGTTACAAGGGGGCGAGGGGAAACACCATATATTTT.